The present TCR beta chain was sequenced within a study of T cell responses to AZD1222 COVID-19 vaccine. Sequenced by immunoSEQ multiplex PCR; TCRdb stores in-frame clones only, minus some. The sample has tens of thousands of clones, 89% seen once. The study pooled second doses at about 4 or about 12 weeks. The CDR3 runs 15 residues. CDR1 and CDR2 from the germline V gene are LNHDA and SQIVND (reference sequence). The V end was cut by 4 bases, the J end by 3 bases, with 13 bases between. The chain recombines TRBV19 with TRBJ1-5, with a tentative D call TRBD1 (5 bases). This TCR came from an adult who received the AZD1222 COVID-19 vaccine. The specimen comprised peripheral blood, sampled 28 days after the second AZD1222 dose. CDR3 coding DNA: TGTGCCAGTAGTACAGCCAGGGCACCCAATCAGCCCCAGCATTTT. Residues: CASSTARAPNQPQHF.